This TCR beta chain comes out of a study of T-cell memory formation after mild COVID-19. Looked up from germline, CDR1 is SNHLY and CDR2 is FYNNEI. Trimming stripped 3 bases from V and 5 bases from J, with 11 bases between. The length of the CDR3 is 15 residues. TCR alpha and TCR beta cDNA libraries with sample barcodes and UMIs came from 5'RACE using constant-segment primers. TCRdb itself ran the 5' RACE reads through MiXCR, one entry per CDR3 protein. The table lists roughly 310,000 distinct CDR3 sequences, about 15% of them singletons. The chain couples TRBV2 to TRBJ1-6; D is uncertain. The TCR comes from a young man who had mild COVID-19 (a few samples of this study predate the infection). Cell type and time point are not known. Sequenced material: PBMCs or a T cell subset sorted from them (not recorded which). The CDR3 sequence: CASSEMGGDNSPLHF. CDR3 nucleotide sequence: TGTGCCAGCAGTGAGATGGGCGGGGATAATTCACCCCTCCACTTT.